The 2 T cell receptor beta chains below all came from one sample that was sequenced in a study. Each CDR3 protein gets one entry after TCRdb re-called the 5' RACE reads with MiXCR. The sample consists of 32,000 or so distinct CDR3 sequences, more than 20% of them appearing once. Cells sorted as Tregs were CD4+, CD25+ and CD127-/low. Sequences were obtained from tumor-infiltrating Tregs sorted from the breast tumor. Source of these receptors: a female donor with breast cancer.

At least ten counts were recorded for this clonotype. This chain connects TRBV7-2 to TRBJ2-7, with unresolved D. Trimming pared 2 bases from V and 5 bases from J, leaving 10 bases between. Germline CDR1 SGHTA, CDR2 FQGNSA. CDR3 size: 13 residues. This CDR3 reads CASSLKFSNEQYF. Written as DNA, the CDR3 is TGTGCCAGCAGCTTAAAATTTTCGAACGAGCAGTACTTC. Complete variable domain (other parts from reference TRBV7-2 and TRBJ2-7): GAGVSQSPSNKVTEKGKDVELRCDPISGHTALYWYRQSLGQGLEFLIYFQGNSAPDKSGLPSDRFSAERTGGSVSTLTIQRTQQEDSAVYLCASSLKFSNEQYFGPGTRLTVT.

With regard to this clonotype: Possible read error: a much larger clone is one base away. Here the CDR3 omits its conserved ending phenylalanine or tryptophan, so a read error is the likely source. CDR3 sequence: CASSPWRGYTS. CDR3 nucleotides: TGTGCCAGCAGCCCCTGGCGTGGCTACACCTCC. The chain is built from TRBV11-2 and TRBJ1-2; no clear D gene. Trimming shortened V by 5 bases and J by 7 bases, and 8 bases separated the two germline ends. The CDR3 has 11 residues. Germline assignment: CDR1 SGHAT and CDR2 FQNNGV.